Sample share makes the clone carrying this TCR beta chain medium-sized. The target antigen is unknown. The data stem from a study of tumor-infiltrating lymphocytes in primary liver carcinoma. Study-wide background: Each of the growths was stage T1-T3 N0M0, extending roughly 4.2 to 11 cm across. Every sample contained roughly 3.65 to 8 million productive TCRbeta reads, and these numbers were similar from one tissue type to another. The study, taken as a whole, reports: Tumor-adjacent and tumor-blood pairs shared less of their repertoires than tumor region pairs shared.

Synthesis of TCR beta cDNA was carried out from approximately 500 ng total RNA with a constant-region primer. The TCR beta library was amplified through three nested multiplex PCR rounds in a modified ARM-PCR procedure. Primers for the first two PCR rounds were TRBV1-TRBV30 forward primers and a C-beta reverse primer (approximately 10 cycles per round). In TCRdb, the multiplex PCR reads were re-called with MiXCR into one record per CDR3 protein. This sample has approximately 92,000 distinct CDR3 sequences, with around 68% found just once. The CDR3 consists of 16 residues. The germline gives CDR1 MGHRA, CDR2 YSYEKL. Unmatched junction bases numbered 3, after V lost 1 base and J lost 4 bases. Co-extraction yielded RNA and DNA from around 18-30 mg of unsorted bulk tissue. Through surgical resection, the patients' primary liver carcinoma was treated.

The clonotype comes from a middle-aged man with primary liver carcinoma and hepatitis B virus infection. The specimen sequenced was tumor-adjacent normal liver tissue. The chain has TRBV4-1 and TRBJ2-5; 13 nucleotides match TRBD2. CDR3 bases: TGCGCCAGCAGCCAAGGGACTAGCGGGAGAGGAGAGACCCAGTACTTC. Amino acids: CASSQGTSGRGETQYF.